The 2 T cell receptor beta chains below all came from one sample that was sequenced in a study of CD8 T cells in ankylosing spondylitis. Whole-study results and caveats: There was a TCR beta motif, made of eight highly homologous variants, that appeared characteristic of ankylosing spondylitis blood.

No antigen is known for these receptors. TCRdb analysed the 5' RACE reads with MiXCR anew, one entry per CDR3 protein. The sample includes roughly 490,000 distinct CDR3 sequences, under 5.5% of them seen just once. Sequences were obtained from blood, either unsorted or a sorted T cell fraction (not recorded which). The receptors derive from a male donor with ankylosing spondylitis.

This clonotype was counted ten times or more. In DNA, the CDR3 is TGTGCCAGCACCATCGGGGGGGAAACTGAAGCTTTCTTT. As protein: CASTIGGETEAFF. The rearrangement uses TRBV6-1 and TRBJ1-1; D is possibly TRBD1 (5 bases). The length of the CDR3 is 13 residues. The V end was cut by 7 bases, the J end by 5 bases, with 14 bases between. The germline V gene has CDR1 MNHNS and CDR2 SASEGT.

J is TRBJ2-3 and V is TRBV7-8; D is unclear. This CDR3 comprises 12 residues. Germline CDR1 is SGHVS and CDR2 is FQNEAQ. V was pared by 9 bases and J by 6 bases, with 13 bases between. The CDR3 reads CASSRKGDTQYF. CDR3 nucleotide sequence: TGTGCCAGTTCGCGGAAAGGGGATACGCAGTATTTT.